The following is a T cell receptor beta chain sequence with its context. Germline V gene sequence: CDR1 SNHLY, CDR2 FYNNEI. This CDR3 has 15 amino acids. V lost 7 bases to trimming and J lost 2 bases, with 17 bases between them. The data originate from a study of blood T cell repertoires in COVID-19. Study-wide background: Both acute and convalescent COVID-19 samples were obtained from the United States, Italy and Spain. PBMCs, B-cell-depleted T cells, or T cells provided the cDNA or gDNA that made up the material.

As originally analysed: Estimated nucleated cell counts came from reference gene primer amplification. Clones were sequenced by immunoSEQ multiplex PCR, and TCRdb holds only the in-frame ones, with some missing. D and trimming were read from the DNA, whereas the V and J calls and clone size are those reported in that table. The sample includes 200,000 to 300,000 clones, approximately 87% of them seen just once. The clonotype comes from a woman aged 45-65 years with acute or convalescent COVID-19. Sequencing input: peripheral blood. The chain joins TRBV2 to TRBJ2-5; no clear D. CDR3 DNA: TGTGCCAGCAATGTTCGAACAGCTATACAAGAGACCCAGTACTTC. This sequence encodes CASNVRTAIQETQYF.